This TCR beta chain was observed in a study of neoadjuvant anti-PD-1 for oral cavity cancer. Losses at the gene ends were 2 bases for V and 7 bases for J; bases not matched to a gene: 10. Germline V lookup: CDR1 MNHNS, CDR2 SASEGT. The CDR3 runs 16 residues. The assay was immunoSEQ multiplex PCR, and TCRdb's table has in-frame clones only and misses some. The repertoire holds about 10,000 clones, with roughly 64% as singletons. The time point is: after neoadjuvant nivolumab, at surgical resection. Cohort: HPV-negative, locally advanced oral cavity squamous cell carcinoma patients. The sequencing here drew on PBMCs, taken after nivolumab (anti-PD-1) treatment. The chain links TRBV6-1 to TRBJ1-5; 8 bases map to TRBD1. The receptor was derived from a person aged 35-79 years with oral cavity squamous cell carcinoma. CDR3 DNA: TGTGCCAGCAGTGAAATGGGCAGGGGGCAGGTCCAGCCCCAGCATTTT. Its translation: CASSEMGRGQVQPQHF.